A single sample gave rise to the 8 T cell receptor beta chains below, sequenced in a study of identical twins. From the 5' RACE reads, TCRdb called clonotypes with MiXCR, one entry per CDR3 protein. The table includes 1.5 million to 2 million distinct CDR3 sequences, around a third detected once. Material for sequencing was cord blood. These receptors were obtained from a newborn girl in good health.

The chain recombines TRBV20-1 with TRBJ2-3, with 11 bases aligning to TRBD2. The CDR3 loop spans 17 amino acids. V was clipped by 6 bases and J by 0 bases; unmatched bases: 11. Germline V gives CDR1 DFQATT, CDR2 SNEGSKA (reference sequence). CDR3 sequence: CSASPGLAALSTDTQYF. Here the CDR3 DNA reads TGCAGTGCATCGCCGGGACTAGCGGCCCTCAGCACAGATACGCAGTATTTT.

This clonotype was found a few times. J is TRBJ2-3 and V is TRBV14; 9 bases map to TRBD1. V dropped 4 bases and J dropped 3; count of bases not matched to a gene: 8. Germline values: CDR1 SGHDN, CDR2 FVKESK. The CDR3 is 16 amino acids. The chain's CDR3 is CASSRLTGQGTDTQYF. The CDR3 bases are TGTGCCAGCAGCCGGCTCACGGGACAGGGAACAGATACGCAGTATTTT.

This chain uses TRBV27 with TRBJ1-2; 8 bases agree with TRBD1. Germline V CDR1 and CDR2: MNHEY, SMNVEV (reference sequence). Trimming took 2 bases from V and 5 from J; bases not matched to a gene: 10. This CDR3 is built from 16 residues. DNA for the CDR3: TGTGCCAGCAGTTTAGCCGCGACAGGGGCCCTTTATGGCTACACCTTC. Encoded protein: CASSLAATGALYGYTF.

The chain has TRBV11-2 and TRBJ2-1; TRBD1 matches 12 bases. This CDR3 has 16 amino acids. J gave up 7 bases and V 2 bases, and 6 bases lay outside the gene matches. Per the germline V gene, CDR1 is SGHAT and CDR2 is FQNNGV. CDR3 in amino acids: CASSLFRDRGRNEQFF. The CDR3 DNA reads as TGTGCCAGCAGCTTATTCCGGGACAGGGGGCGGAATGAGCAGTTCTTC.

This clonotype was observed once. Germline is not matched at one junction end, which may reflect a read error. The CDR3 spells CAGSLAGTGVNYGYTF. The CDR3 nucleotides read TGTGCCGGCAGCCTTGCCGGGACAGGGGTTAACTATGGCTACACCTTC. The gene calls are TRBV7-6 and TRBJ1-2; 10 positions agree with TRBD1. Germline-derived CDR1 and CDR2 are SGHVS and FNYEAQ. The CDR3 totals 16 residues. The variable domain in full, completed from reference TRBV7-6 and TRBJ1-2, reads GAGVSQSPRYKVTKRGQDVALRCDPISGHVSLYWYRQALGQGPEFLTYFNYEAQQDKSGLPNDRFSAERPEGSISTLTIQRTEQRDSAMYRCAGSLAGTGVNYGYTFGSGTRLTVV.

The chain has TRBV7-2 and TRBJ2-3; 8 positions agree with TRBD2. The CDR3 contains 18 residues. Germline V gene lookup returns CDR1 SGHTA and CDR2 FQGNSA. The trim removed 5 bases at V and 2 bases at J, leaving 15 bases unmatched. As DNA, the CDR3 is TGTGCCAGCAGCCGACTTAACGGCCGCGGGGGGACCACAGATACGCAGTATTTT. Translated, it gives CASSRLNGRGGTTDTQYF.

This clonotype was recorded a few times. The rearrangement links TRBV28 to TRBJ2-7, with TRBD1 matching 7 bases. The CDR3 totals 15 residues. In germline, CDR1 is MDHEN, CDR2 SYDVKM. Unmatched junction bases numbered 5, after V lost 0 bases and J lost 3 bases. The CDR3 reads CASSLWTGISYEQYF. CDR3 DNA sequence: TGTGCCAGCAGTTTATGGACAGGGATAAGCTACGAGCAGTACTTC. Full variable domain (remainder filled in from reference TRBV28 and TRBJ2-7): DVKVTQSSRYLVKRTGEKVFLECVQDMDHENMFWYRQDPGLGLRLIYFSYDVKMKEKGDIPEGYSVSREKKERFSLILESASTNQTSMYLCASSLWTGISYEQYFGPGTRLTVT.

The genes are TRBV12-5 and TRBJ2-7, with TRBD2 as a possible D gene (5 bases). Germline CDR1 LGHNT, CDR2 FRNRAP. The CDR3 is made up of 16 amino acids. V was shortened by 0 bases and J by 4 bases, with 16 bases between the two germline ends. In DNA, the CDR3 is TGTGCTAGTGGTTTGGTACTAGGGCCCTCCCCTTACGAGCAGTACTTC. Translation: CASGLVLGPSPYEQYF.